This T cell receptor beta chain appears in the sequencing data of a study of glioma-infiltrating T cells after dendritic cell vaccination. PBMC were collected before vaccination, two weeks after the third vaccination, and at progression. TCRdb's table, derived via immunoSEQ multiplex PCR, lists solely in-frame clones and lacks some. The table shows about 32,000 clones, with roughly nine tenths occurring only once. In the case of this clone: The antigen is undetermined.

General study points: Patients with more pretreatment TILs had longer time to progression and survival.

The sample here was blood, taken before dendritic cell vaccination. The TCR sequence derives from a human donor with glioblastoma.

Written as DNA, the CDR3 is TGTGCCATCAGTGGAGGTAGACTTAACACAGATACGCAGTATTTT. Amino acids: CAISGGRLNTDTQYF. The rearrangement uses TRBV10-3 and TRBJ2-3; D ambiguous. This CDR3 comprises 15 residues. Trimming pared 4 bases from V and 2 bases from J, leaving 13 bases between. Germline CDR1 is ENHRY and CDR2 is SYGVKD.